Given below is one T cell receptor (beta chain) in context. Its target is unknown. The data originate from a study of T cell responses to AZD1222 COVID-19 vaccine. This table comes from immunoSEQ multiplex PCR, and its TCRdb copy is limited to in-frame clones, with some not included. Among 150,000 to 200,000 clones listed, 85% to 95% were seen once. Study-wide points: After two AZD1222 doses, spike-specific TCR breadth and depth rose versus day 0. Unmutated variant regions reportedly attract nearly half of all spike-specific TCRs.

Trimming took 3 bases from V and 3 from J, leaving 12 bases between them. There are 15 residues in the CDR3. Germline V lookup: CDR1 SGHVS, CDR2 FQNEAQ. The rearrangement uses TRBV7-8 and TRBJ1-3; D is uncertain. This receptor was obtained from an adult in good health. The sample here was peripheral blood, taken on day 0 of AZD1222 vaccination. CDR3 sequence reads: CASSFERRSGNTIYF. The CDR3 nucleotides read TGTGCCAGCAGCTTCGAGCGACGTAGTGGAAACACCATATATTTT.